Detailed here is one T cell receptor (beta chain). The antigen remains undetermined. This sample is drawn from a study of shared clonotypes between healthy human individuals. The germline CDR1 and CDR2 sequences are SGHAT and FQNNGV. The CDR3 has 14 amino acids. The V end lost 1 base, the J end lost 5 bases, and 9 bases lay between the germline ends. In the authors' methods: Junction-only sequences without quality scores were provided by ImmunoSEQ, so filtering was different. Using immunoSEQ multiplex PCR, the repertoire was profiled, and TCRdb retains in-frame clones only, with some absent. D and trimming were read from the DNA, whereas the V and J calls and clone size are those reported in that table. The sample has around 500,000 clones; roughly 80% are singletons. The donors, all of them Caucasian adults, lived in Nashville, Tennessee. The unsorted samples had 100 million or so PBMCs used for genomic DNA.

Notes on the study in general: The diversity represented, both genetic and in exposure history, was limited by few donors.

The TCR sequence derives from a woman aged 40 to 50 in good health. Some clones in this sample may be carry-over from other donors' samples. Sequencing was performed on PBMCs. The chain uses TRBV11-2 and TRBJ2-1; TRBD2 might be the D (5 bases). The CDR3 reads CASSLAGINNEQFF. The DNA of the CDR3 is TGTGCCAGCAGCTTAGCGGGAATAAACAATGAGCAGTTCTTC. The complete variable domain, with remaining parts taken from reference TRBV11-2 and TRBJ2-1, reads EAGVAQSPRYKIIEKRQSVAFWCNPISGHATLYWYQQILGQGPKLLIQFQNNGVVDDSQLPKDRFSAERLKGVDSTLKIQPAKLEDSAVYLCASSLAGINNEQFFGPGTRLTVL.